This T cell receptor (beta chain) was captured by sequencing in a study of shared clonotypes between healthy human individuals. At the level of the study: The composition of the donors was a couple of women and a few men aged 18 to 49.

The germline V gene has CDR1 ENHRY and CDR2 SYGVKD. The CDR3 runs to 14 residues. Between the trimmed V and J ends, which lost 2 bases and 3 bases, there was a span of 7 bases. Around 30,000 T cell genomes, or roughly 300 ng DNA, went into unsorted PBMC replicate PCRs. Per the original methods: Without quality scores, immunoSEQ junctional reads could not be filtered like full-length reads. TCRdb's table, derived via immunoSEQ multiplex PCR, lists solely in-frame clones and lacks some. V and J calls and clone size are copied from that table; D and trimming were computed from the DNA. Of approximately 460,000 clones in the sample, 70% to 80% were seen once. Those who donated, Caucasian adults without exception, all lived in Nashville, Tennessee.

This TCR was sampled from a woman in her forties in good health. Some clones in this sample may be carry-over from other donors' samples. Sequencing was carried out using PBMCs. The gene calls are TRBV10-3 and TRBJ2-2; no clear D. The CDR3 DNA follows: TGTGCCATCAGTGAGGGCCGGTACACCGGGGAGCTGTTTTTT. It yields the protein CAISEGRYTGELFF.